This entry concerns a single TCR beta chain. CDR3 length equals 13 residues. Germline V gives CDR1 SGDLS, CDR2 YYNGEE. The V gene lost 4 bases and the J gene lost 9 bases, with 14 bases spanning the gap. Some clones are missing from TCRdb's copy, which holds only in-frame ones; the method was immunoSEQ multiplex PCR. The table lists about 8,000 clones, around 82% of them singletons. The sample is drawn from a study of T cells after posttransplantation cyclophosphamide. A marrow graft followed busulfan-fludarabine conditioning, with cyclophosphamide on days +3 and +4. This clonotype was obtained from a female patient aged 40 to 55 who received an allogeneic stem cell transplant from a related donor, was CMV-positive, and had no GVHD. Some T cells may be transferred from the graft donor. The sample consisted of CD4+ T cells sorted from blood, taken more than 950 days after allogeneic stem cell transplant with posttransplant cyclophosphamide. The gene calls are TRBV9 and TRBJ2-1; no clear D. The DNA for the CDR3 is TGTGCCAGCAGCCCTAGAGCCGAAGTTGAGCAGTTCTTC. It encodes CASSPRAEVEQFF.